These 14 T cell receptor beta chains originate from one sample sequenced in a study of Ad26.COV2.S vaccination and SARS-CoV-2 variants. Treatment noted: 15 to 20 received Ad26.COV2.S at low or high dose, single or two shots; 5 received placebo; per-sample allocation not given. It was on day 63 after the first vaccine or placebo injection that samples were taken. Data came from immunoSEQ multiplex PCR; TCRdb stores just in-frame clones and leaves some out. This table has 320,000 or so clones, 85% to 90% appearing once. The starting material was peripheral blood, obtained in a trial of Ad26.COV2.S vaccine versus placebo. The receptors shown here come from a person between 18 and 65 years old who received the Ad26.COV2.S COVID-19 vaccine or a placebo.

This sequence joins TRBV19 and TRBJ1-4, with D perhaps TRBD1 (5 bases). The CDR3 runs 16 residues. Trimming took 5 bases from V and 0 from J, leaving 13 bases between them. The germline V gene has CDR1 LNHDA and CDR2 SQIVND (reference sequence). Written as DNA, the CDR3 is TGTGCCAGTAGTCCCTGGGGACGGTCAACTAATGAAAAACTGTTTTTT. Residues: CASSPWGRSTNEKLFF.

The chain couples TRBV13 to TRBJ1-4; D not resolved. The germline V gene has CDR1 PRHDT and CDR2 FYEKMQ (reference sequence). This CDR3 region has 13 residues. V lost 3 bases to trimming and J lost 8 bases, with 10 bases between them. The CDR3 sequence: CASSFGESEKLFF. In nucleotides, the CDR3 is TGTGCCAGCAGCTTCGGGGAGAGCGAAAAACTGTTTTTT.

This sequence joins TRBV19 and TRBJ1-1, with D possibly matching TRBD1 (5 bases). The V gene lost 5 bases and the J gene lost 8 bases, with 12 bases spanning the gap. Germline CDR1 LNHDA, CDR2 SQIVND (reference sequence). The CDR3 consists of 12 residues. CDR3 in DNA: TGTGCCAGTAGTGTCACAGGAGCCGAAGCTTTCTTT. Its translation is CASSVTGAEAFF.

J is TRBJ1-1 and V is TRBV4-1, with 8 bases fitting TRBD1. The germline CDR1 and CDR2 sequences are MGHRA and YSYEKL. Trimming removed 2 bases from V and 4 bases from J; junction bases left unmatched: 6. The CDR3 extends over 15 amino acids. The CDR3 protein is CASSQSGGGGTEAFF. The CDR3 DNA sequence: TGCGCCAGCAGCCAATCAGGGGGCGGTGGCACTGAAGCTTTCTTT.

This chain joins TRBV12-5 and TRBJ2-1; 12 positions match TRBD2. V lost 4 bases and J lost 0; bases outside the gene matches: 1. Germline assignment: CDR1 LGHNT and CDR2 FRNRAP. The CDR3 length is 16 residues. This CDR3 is CASGSTSGSSYNEQFF. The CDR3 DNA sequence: TGTGCTAGTGGTTCGACTAGCGGGAGCTCCTACAATGAGCAGTTCTTC.

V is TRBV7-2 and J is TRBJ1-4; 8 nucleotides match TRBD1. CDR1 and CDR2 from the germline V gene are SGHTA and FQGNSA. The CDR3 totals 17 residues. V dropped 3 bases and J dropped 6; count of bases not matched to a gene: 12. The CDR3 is CASSFGNRGERDEKLFF. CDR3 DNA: TGTGCCAGCAGCTTTGGCAACAGGGGGGAGAGGGATGAAAAACTGTTTTTT.

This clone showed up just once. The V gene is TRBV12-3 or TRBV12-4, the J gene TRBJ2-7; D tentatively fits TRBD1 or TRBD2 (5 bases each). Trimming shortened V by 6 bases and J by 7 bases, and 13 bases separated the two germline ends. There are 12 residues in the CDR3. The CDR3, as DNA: TGTGCCAGCAGCGGGACCCCCGGAGAGCAGTACTTC. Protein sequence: CASSGTPGEQYF.

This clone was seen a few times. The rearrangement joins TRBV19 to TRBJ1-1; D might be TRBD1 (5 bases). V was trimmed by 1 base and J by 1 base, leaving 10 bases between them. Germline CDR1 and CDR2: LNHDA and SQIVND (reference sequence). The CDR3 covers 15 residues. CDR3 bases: TGTGCCAGTAGTATAGGACTCGGGGCGAACACTGAAGCTTTCTTT. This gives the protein CASSIGLGANTEAFF.

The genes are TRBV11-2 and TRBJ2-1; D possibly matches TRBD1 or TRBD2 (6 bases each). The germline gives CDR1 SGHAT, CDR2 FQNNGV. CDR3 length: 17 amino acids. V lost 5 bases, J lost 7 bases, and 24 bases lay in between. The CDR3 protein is CASSLPNGAGGGNEQFF. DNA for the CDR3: TGTGCCAGCAGCCTACCGAACGGGGCAGGAGGGGGTAATGAGCAGTTCTTC.

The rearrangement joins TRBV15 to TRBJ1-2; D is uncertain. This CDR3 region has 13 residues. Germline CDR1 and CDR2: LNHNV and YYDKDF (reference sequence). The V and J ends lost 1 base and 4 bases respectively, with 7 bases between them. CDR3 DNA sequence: TGTGCCACCAGCAGAGGGGGTGGCTATGGCTACACCTTC. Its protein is CATSRGGGYGYTF.

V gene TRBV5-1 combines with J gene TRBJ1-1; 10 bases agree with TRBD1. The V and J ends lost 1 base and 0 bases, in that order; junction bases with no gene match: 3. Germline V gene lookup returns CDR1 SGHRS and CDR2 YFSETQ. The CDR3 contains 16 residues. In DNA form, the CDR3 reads TGCGCCAGCAGCTTGTTAGGACAGGGGGTGAACACTGAAGCTTTCTTT. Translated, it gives CASSLLGQGVNTEAFF.

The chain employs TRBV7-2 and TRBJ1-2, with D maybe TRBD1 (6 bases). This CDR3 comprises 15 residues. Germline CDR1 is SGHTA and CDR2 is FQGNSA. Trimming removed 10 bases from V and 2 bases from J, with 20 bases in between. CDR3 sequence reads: CANRAIGGGNYGYTF. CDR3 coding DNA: TGTGCCAACAGAGCCATAGGGGGGGGCAACTATGGCTACACCTTC.

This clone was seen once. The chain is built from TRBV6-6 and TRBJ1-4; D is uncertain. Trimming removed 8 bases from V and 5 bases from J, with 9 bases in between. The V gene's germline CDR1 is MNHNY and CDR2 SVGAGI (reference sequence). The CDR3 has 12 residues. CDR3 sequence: CASAPGNEKLFF. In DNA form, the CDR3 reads TGTGCCAGCGCCCCCGGCAATGAAAAACTGTTTTTT.

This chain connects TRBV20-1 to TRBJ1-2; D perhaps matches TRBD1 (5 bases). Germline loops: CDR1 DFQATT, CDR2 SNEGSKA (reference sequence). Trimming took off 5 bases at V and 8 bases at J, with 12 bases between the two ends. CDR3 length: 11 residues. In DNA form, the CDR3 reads TGCAGTGCTGCGGACATGCCGGGCTACACCTTC. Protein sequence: CSAADMPGYTF.